The next 17 T cell receptor beta chains were all read from a single sample in a study of T cell changes during pregnancy in multiple sclerosis. Only in-frame clones appear in the TCRdb table, and some are missing; sequencing was by immunoSEQ multiplex PCR. The data contain over 35,000 clones, more than 90% of them seen just once; the ten biggest clones take up around 1.3%. The sequenced sample was peripheral blood, obtained before pregnancy. The receptors stem from a female donor with multiple sclerosis, enrolled in a pregnancy study.

The J gene is TRBJ2-7, the V gene TRBV27; 9 bases line up with TRBD2. Trimming removed 5 bases from V and 2 bases from J; junction bases left unmatched: 10. The germline V gene has CDR1 MNHEY and CDR2 SMNVEV (reference sequence). This CDR3 comprises 16 residues. The CDR3 protein is CASSLGPGLAAYEQYF. In DNA, the CDR3 is TGTGCCAGCAGTCTAGGACCGGGACTAGCAGCCTACGAGCAGTACTTC.

CDR3 residues: CASRDRRDEKLFF. The CDR3 region has the DNA TGTGCCAGCAGGGACAGGAGGGATGAAAAACTGTTTTTT. The gene calls are TRBV5-4 and TRBJ1-4, with 7 bases lining up with TRBD1. This CDR3 region has 13 residues. Germline-derived CDR1 and CDR2 are SGHNT and YYREEE (reference sequence). J lost 6 bases, V lost 5 bases, and 4 bases had no gene match.

This clone has only one observation. The genes are TRBV11-1 and TRBJ1-1; D not resolved. The germline CDR1 and CDR2 sequences are SGHAT and FQDESV (reference sequence). This CDR3 region has 14 residues. Trimming removed 3 bases at V and 3 bases at J, with 11 bases between. The CDR3 sequence is CASSFGRLYTEAFF. For the CDR3, the DNA is TGTGCCAGCAGCTTCGGCAGGCTCTACACTGAAGCTTTCTTT.

The V call is TRBV6-4, the J call TRBJ2-1, with 9 positions matching TRBD2. Germline CDR1 and CDR2: MRHNA and SNTAGT. After removal of 4 bases from V and 6 bases from J, the junction contained 4 bases not matched to a gene. The CDR3 totals 14 residues. CDR3 nucleotides: TGTGCCAGCAGTGGCCTAGCGGGAAGCAATGAGCAGTTCTTC. Translation: CASSGLAGSNEQFF.

This clone was detected once. The rearrangement joins TRBV2 to TRBJ1-5, with TRBD1 matching over 7 bases. This CDR3 region has 14 residues. V gave up 6 bases and J gave up 4 bases; unmatched junction bases: 6. Germline V gene sequence: CDR1 SNHLY, CDR2 FYNNEI. The CDR3 sequence is CASSLRQGNQPQHF. The CDR3 DNA reads as TGTGCCAGCAGCCTTCGACAGGGAAATCAGCCCCAGCATTTT.

This sequence joins TRBV7-3 and TRBJ2-7; 14 positions agree with TRBD2. Looked up from germline, CDR1 is SGHTA and CDR2 is FQGTGA. This CDR3 is 14 amino acids long. The J segment lost 6 bases and the V segment lost 2 bases, leaving 0 bases of the junction unmatched. The CDR3 here is CASSLGTSGSEQYF. The CDR3 bases are TGTGCCAGCAGCTTAGGGACTAGCGGGAGCGAGCAGTACTTC.

The chain's CDR3 is CAWTPRVYNEQFF. In DNA, the CDR3 is TGTGCCTGGACCCCGCGGGTCTACAATGAGCAGTTCTTC. The rearrangement uses TRBV30 and TRBJ2-1; D may be TRBD2 (5 bases). CDR1 is GTSNPN, CDR2 SVGIG, per germline (reference sequence). V was cut by 4 bases and J by 3 bases, with 10 bases left in between. The CDR3 consists of 13 residues. Based on the CDR3 plus reference TRBV30 and TRBJ2-1, the full variable domain is SQTIHQWPATLVQPVGSPLSLECTVEGTSNPNLYWYRQAAGRGLQLLFYSVGIGQISSEVPQNLSASRPQDRQFILSSKKLLLSDSGFYLCAWTPRVYNEQFFGPGTRLTVL.

The rearrangement uses TRBV5-4 and TRBJ1-6; the match to TRBD1 covers 8 bases. V trimming: 3 bases; J trimming: 6 bases; junction bases outside the gene matches: 8. The CDR3 runs to 16 residues. Germline loops: CDR1 SGHNT, CDR2 YYREEE (reference sequence). CDR3 in DNA: TGTGCCAGCAGCTACGGACAGGGCTCCCCTAATTCACCCCTCCACTTT. Its protein product is CASSYGQGSPNSPLHF. Filled out from reference TRBV5-4 and TRBJ1-6, the complete variable domain reads ETGVTQSPTHLIKTRGQQVTLRCSSQSGHNTVSWYQQALGQGPQFIFQYYREEENGRGNFPPRFSGLQFPNYSSELNVNALELDDSALYLCASSYGQGSPNSPLHFGNGTRLTVT.

The chain carries TRBV4-3 and TRBJ2-5; 10 bases line up with TRBD2. The better agreement between TRBJ2-7 and the DNA end casts doubt on the J call. Germline V lookup: CDR1 LGHNA, CDR2 YSLEER. CDR3 length: 15 amino acids. CDR3 sequence reads: CASSQDTSGKDEQYF. CDR3 in DNA: TGCGCCAGCAGCCAAGATACTAGCGGGAAAGACGAGCAGTACTTC.

The rearrangement links TRBV11-2 to TRBJ1-2; maybe TRBD1 (5 bases). Germline CDR1 and CDR2: SGHAT and FQNNGV. The CDR3 consists of 14 residues. V was pared by 3 bases and J by 5 bases, with 13 bases between. The CDR3 DNA follows: TGTGCCAGCAGCTTTGGTGGGGGAGGATATGGCTACACCTTC. This translates into CASSFGGGGYGYTF.

V is TRBV5-4 and J is TRBJ1-2; perhaps TRBD1 as D (5 bases). The CDR3 contains 15 residues. The germline gives CDR1 SGHNT, CDR2 YYREEE (reference sequence). With 0 bases removed from V and 2 bases from J, the gap between germline ends came to 11 bases. CDR3 sequence reads: CASSLEQVGNYGYTF. The CDR3 region has the DNA TGTGCCAGCAGCTTGGAACAGGTTGGGAACTATGGCTACACCTTC.

CDR3: CATSTRRGGPEAFF. CDR3 sequence (DNA): TGTGCCACCAGCACCAGAAGGGGAGGCCCTGAAGCTTTCTTT. This chain connects TRBV15 to TRBJ1-1; maybe TRBD1 (5 bases). Germline CDR1 and CDR2: LNHNV and YYDKDF (reference sequence). Trimming left V 4 bases short and J 6 bases short, with 15 bases between. This CDR3 has 14 amino acids.

The chain employs TRBV12-2 and TRBJ1-5; the listed D gene, TRBD1, was not tested against the DNA. TRBV12-2 is classified as a pseudogene. The CDR3 covers 13 residues. Here the CDR3 DNA reads TGTGCAAGTCTGGGGCAGGGGAATCAGCCCCAGCATTTT. Translation gives CASLGQGNQPQHF.

Only one count was recorded for this clone. The chain combines TRBV15 with TRBJ1-2, with TRBD1 matching over 7 bases. The length of the CDR3 is 15 residues. Germline V lookup: CDR1 LNHNV, CDR2 YYDKDF (reference sequence). J was trimmed by 3 bases and V by 0 bases; bases with no gene match: 4. Here the CDR3 DNA reads TGTGCCACCAGCAGAGACCGGGACAGCTACTATGGCTACACCTTC. As protein: CATSRDRDSYYGYTF.

The rearrangement joins TRBV28 to TRBJ2-7; 9 bases match TRBD1. With V trimmed by 7 bases and J by 6 bases, 7 bases remained unmatched. The CDR3 covers 13 residues. CDR1 is MDHEN and CDR2 is SYDVKM in the germline V gene. The CDR3 coding sequence is TGTGCCAGCAACCCCGGGACAGGGACCGAGCAGTACTTC. This translates into CASNPGTGTEQYF.

The rearrangement links TRBV7-9 to TRBJ2-1; 10 bases are a match to TRBD1. V dropped 2 bases and J dropped 4; count of bases not matched to a gene: 5. This CDR3 is 16 amino acids long. Per the germline V gene, CDR1 is SEHNR and CDR2 is FQNEAQ (reference sequence). CDR3 coding DNA: TGTGCCAGCAGCTTACCTCTGGGACAGGGGTACAATGAGCAGTTCTTC. Its protein is CASSLPLGQGYNEQFF.

The chain employs TRBV7-2 and TRBJ2-7; D is perhaps TRBD1 (6 bases). V was clipped by 5 bases and J by 5 bases, with 13 bases between them. CDR1 and CDR2 from the germline V gene are SGHTA and FQGNSA. The CDR3 runs 13 residues. Here the CDR3 DNA reads TGTGCCAGCAGCCCTATCAGGGGTAACGAGCAGTACTTC. Its protein is CASSPIRGNEQYF.